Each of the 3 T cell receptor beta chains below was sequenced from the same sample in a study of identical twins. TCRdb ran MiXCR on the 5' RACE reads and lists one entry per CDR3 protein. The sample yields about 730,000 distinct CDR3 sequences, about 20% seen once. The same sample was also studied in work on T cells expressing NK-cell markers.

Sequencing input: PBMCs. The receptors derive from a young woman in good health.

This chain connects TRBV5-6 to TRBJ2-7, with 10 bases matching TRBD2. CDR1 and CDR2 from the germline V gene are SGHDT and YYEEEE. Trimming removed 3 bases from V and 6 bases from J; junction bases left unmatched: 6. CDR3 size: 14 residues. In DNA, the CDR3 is TGTGCCAGCAGCTACGGGACTAGCGAACCCGAGCAGTACTTC. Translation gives CASSYGTSEPEQYF.

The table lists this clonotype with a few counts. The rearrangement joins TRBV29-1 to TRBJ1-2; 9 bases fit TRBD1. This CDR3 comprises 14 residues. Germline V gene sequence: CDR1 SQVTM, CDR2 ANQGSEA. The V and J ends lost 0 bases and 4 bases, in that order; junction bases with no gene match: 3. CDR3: CSVEERTGAYGYTF. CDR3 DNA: TGCAGCGTTGAAGAGAGGACAGGGGCCTATGGCTACACCTTC.

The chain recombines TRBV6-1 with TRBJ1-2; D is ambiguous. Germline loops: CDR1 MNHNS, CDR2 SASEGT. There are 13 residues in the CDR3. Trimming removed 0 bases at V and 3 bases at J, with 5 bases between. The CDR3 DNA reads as TGTGCCAGCAGTGAAGCGGCGGACTATGGCTACACCTTC. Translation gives CASSEAADYGYTF.